Each of the 10 T cell receptor beta chains below was sequenced from the same sample in a study of Ad26.COV2.S vaccination and SARS-CoV-2 variants. Assay: immunoSEQ multiplex PCR; the TCRdb copy retains only in-frame clones and omits some. Of about 140,000 clones in the sample, more than 80% were seen once. The starting material was peripheral blood, obtained after recovery from COVID-19. These receptors originate from a human donor who had recovered from COVID-19.

Only a few counts were recorded for this clone. This sequence joins TRBV19 and TRBJ1-2; tentatively, D is TRBD1 (5 bases). This CDR3 contains 13 residues. Germline CDR1 and CDR2: LNHDA and SQIVND (reference sequence). V dropped 1 base and J dropped 6 bases, with 9 bases sitting between them. CDR3 in amino acids: CASSIGQRDGYTF. CDR3 sequence (DNA): TGTGCCAGTAGTATAGGACAGCGCGATGGCTACACCTTC.

V is TRBV18 and J is TRBJ2-7, with D possibly matching TRBD2 (5 bases). Trimming shortened V by 6 bases and J by 3 bases, and 12 bases separated the two germline ends. CDR1 is KGHSH and CDR2 is LQKENI in the germline V gene. This CDR3 is built from 13 residues. The CDR3 spells CASSQDGNYEQYF. CDR3 bases: TGTGCCAGCTCCCAAGACGGGAACTACGAGCAGTACTTC.

This clone was observed a single time. The chain couples TRBV5-4 to TRBJ2-1, with 9 bases lining up with TRBD2. Per germline, CDR1 SGHNT and CDR2 YYREEE (reference sequence). CDR3 length: 15 amino acids. The trim removed 7 bases at V and 5 bases at J, leaving 10 bases unmatched. CDR3 amino acids: CASSWLASGNNEQFF. CDR3 DNA: TGTGCCAGCTCATGGTTAGCTAGCGGGAACAATGAGCAGTTCTTC.

This clone was recorded only once. The genes are TRBV5-8 and TRBJ2-3, with TRBD2 matching 16 bases. The germline CDR1 and CDR2 sequences are SGHTS and YDEGEE. CDR3 length: 18 amino acids. With 4 bases clipped from V and 1 base from J, the junction kept 6 bases outside the gene matches. CDR3 sequence reads: CASSQGTSGGAGTDTQYF. CDR3 DNA: TGTGCCAGCAGCCAAGGGACTAGCGGGGGGGCCGGCACAGATACGCAGTATTTT. Combining the CDR3 with reference TRBV5-8 and TRBJ2-3 gives the whole variable domain EAGVTQSPTHLIKTRGQQATLRCSPISGHTSVYWYQQALGLGLQFLLWYDEGEERNRGNFPPRFSGRQFPNYSSELNVNALELEDSALYLCASSQGTSGGAGTDTQYFGPGTRLTVL.

The V call is TRBV28, the J call TRBJ1-4; maybe TRBD1 (5 bases). V lost 0 bases to trimming and J lost 8 bases, with 10 bases between them. The CDR3 contains 14 residues. Germline assignment: CDR1 MDHEN and CDR2 SYDVKM. The CDR3 region is CASSLWEGPEKLFF. CDR3 coding DNA: TGTGCCAGCAGTTTATGGGAGGGACCAGAAAAACTGTTTTTT.

This clone was counted a single time. The V and J genes are TRBV7-2 and TRBJ1-3, with no clear D. Germline lookup yields CDR1 SGHTA and CDR2 FQGNSA. Trimming pared 5 bases from V and 0 bases from J, leaving 8 bases between. This CDR3 contains 14 residues. CDR3 amino acids: CASSPLDSGNTIYF. The CDR3 DNA reads as TGTGCCAGCAGCCCATTGGACTCTGGAAACACCATATATTTT.

This sequence joins TRBV7-9 and TRBJ1-2; D gene ambiguous. Germline values: CDR1 SEHNR, CDR2 FQNEAQ (reference sequence). V was trimmed by 1 base and J by 4 bases, leaving 13 bases between them. There are 15 residues in the CDR3. This CDR3 reads CASSLVGNGPYGYTF. CDR3 nucleotide sequence: TGTGCCAGCAGCTTAGTGGGCAATGGGCCCTATGGCTACACCTTC.

V is TRBV6-5 and J is TRBJ2-7, with TRBD1 matching over 7 bases. V shed 7 bases, J shed 2 bases, and the junction held 5 bases outside the gene matches. The CDR3 is 13 amino acids. Germline V gives CDR1 MNHEY, CDR2 SVGAGI. CDR3 nucleotide sequence: TGTGCCAGCATGCGGACAGGCACCTACGAGCAGTACTTC. Translated, it gives CASMRTGTYEQYF.

This clone was seen once. The chain is built from TRBV7-9 and TRBJ2-1, with 7 bases lining up with TRBD2. The CDR3 spans 16 residues. The J segment lost 1 base and the V segment lost 2 bases, leaving 5 bases of the junction unmatched. CDR1 is SEHNR, CDR2 FQNEAQ, per germline (reference sequence). The CDR3 loop reads CASSLRGAGSYNEQFF. The CDR3 bases are TGTGCCAGCAGCTTACGAGGAGCGGGGTCCTACAATGAGCAGTTCTTC.

The genes are TRBV19 and TRBJ1-1; weak D call: TRBD1 (6 bases). With 7 bases removed from V and 0 bases from J, the gap between germline ends came to 15 bases. This CDR3 region has 15 residues. Germline V gives CDR1 LNHDA, CDR2 SQIVND (reference sequence). The CDR3 DNA reads TGTGCCAGTACCTTGGGGGGGCAGTTGAACACTGAAGCTTTCTTT. Translation: CASTLGGQLNTEAFF.